This T cell receptor (beta chain) was sequenced for a study of tumor-infiltrating lymphocytes in primary liver carcinoma. Turning to the study itself: The patients, men and women alike, were aged 30 to 69 years. Sequenced samples came back with roughly 3.5 to 8 million productive TCRbeta reads, and the counts looked alike across tissue types.

The germline CDR1 and CDR2 sequences are SGHTA and FQGTGA. This CDR3 has 14 residues. V gave up 5 bases and J gave up 4 bases, with 15 bases separating them. Taking about 20-31 mg of unsorted bulk tissue, the authors co-extracted RNA and DNA. Researchers took samples from five separate regions of each tumor. Over 85% of the cells in every tumor sample were viable tumor cells. The researchers produced TCR beta cDNA from 500 to 550 ng total RNA with a constant-region primer. Three nested multiplex PCR rounds, a slightly modified ARM-PCR, produced the libraries for TCR beta. PCR rounds one and two used TRBV1-TRBV30 forward primers with a C-beta reverse primer for 10 cycles each. A single record per CDR3 protein comes from TCRdb applying MiXCR to the multiplex PCR reads. The sample yields 100,000 or so distinct CDR3 sequences, about 70% seen once. This clonotype was seen more than once but under ten times. A much larger clone lies a single base off, so this may be a read error. No conserved phenylalanine or tryptophan is present at the end of the CDR3, so a read error is the likely explanation.

The specimen sequenced was liver tumor tissue from sampling region 5. The subset: tumor region T5, tumor centre. This TCR was recovered from a woman in her sixties with primary liver carcinoma and hepatitis B virus infection. The chain combines TRBV7-3 with TRBJ2-7, with D possibly TRBD1 on 6 matching bases. CDR3 coding DNA: TGTGCCAGCAGCCCCGCCCCAGGGGTATACGAGCAGTACCTC. This gives the protein CASSPAPGVYEQYL.